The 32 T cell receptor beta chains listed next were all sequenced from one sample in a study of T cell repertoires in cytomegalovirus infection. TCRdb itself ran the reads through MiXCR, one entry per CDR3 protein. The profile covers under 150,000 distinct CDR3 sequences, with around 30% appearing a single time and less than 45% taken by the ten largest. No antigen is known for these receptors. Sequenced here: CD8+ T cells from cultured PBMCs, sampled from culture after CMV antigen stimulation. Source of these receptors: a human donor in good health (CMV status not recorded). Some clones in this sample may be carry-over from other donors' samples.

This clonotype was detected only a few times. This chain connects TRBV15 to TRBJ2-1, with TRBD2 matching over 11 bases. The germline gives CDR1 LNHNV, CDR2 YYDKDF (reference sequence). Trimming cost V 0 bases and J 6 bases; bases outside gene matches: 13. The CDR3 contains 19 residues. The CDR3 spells CATSRDESLGLAASNEQFF. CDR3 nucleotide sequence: TGTGCCACCAGCAGAGATGAATCCCTGGGACTAGCGGCTAGCAATGAGCAGTTCTTC.

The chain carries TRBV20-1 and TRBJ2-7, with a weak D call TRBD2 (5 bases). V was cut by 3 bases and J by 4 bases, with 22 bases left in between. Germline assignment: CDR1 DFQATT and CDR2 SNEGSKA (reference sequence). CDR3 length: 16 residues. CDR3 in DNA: TGCAGTGCTAGTAACATAAACCGGGATCTACTTTACGAGCAGTACTTC. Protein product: CSASNINRDLLYEQYF.

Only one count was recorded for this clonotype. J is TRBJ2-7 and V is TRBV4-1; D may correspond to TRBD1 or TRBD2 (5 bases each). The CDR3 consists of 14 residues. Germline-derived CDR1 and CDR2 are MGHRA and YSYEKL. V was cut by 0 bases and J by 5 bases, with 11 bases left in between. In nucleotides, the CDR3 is TGCGCCAGCAGCCAAGACGGGACCGAGGACGAGCAGTACTTC. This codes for CASSQDGTEDEQYF.

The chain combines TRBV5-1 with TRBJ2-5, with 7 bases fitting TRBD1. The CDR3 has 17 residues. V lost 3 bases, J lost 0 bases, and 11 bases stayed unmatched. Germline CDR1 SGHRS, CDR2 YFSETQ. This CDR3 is CASSSLPTGNYQETQYF. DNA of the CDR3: TGCGCCAGCAGCTCACTCCCGACAGGGAACTACCAAGAGACCCAGTACTTC.

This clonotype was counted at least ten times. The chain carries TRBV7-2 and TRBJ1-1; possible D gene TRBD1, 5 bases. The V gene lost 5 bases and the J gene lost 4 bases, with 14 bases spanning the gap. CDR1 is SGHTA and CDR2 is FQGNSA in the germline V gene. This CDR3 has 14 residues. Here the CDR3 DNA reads TGTGCCAGCAGCGTAGGGACCCCATTCACTGAAGCTTTCTTT. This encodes CASSVGTPFTEAFF.

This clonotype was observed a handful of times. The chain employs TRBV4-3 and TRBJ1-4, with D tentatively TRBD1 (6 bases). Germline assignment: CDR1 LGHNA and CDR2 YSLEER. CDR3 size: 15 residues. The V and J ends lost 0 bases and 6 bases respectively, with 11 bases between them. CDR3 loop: CASSQEAGGDEKLFF. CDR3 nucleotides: TGCGCCAGCAGCCAAGAAGCGGGGGGCGATGAAAAACTGTTTTTT.

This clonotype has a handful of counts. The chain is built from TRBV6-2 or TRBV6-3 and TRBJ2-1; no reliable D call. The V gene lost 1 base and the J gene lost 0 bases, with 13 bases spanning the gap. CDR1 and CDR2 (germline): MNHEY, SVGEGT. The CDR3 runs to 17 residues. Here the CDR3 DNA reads TGTGCCAGCAGTTACTTGCTGGGCGTAAGCTCCTACAATGAGCAGTTCTTC. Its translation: CASSYLLGVSSYNEQFF.

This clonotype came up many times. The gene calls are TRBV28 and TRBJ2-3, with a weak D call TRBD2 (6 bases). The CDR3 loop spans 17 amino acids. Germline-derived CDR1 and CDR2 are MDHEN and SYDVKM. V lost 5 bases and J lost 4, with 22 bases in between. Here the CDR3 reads CASSPEAASALADTQYF. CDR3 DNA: TGTGCCAGCAGTCCTGAGGCGGCTAGCGCGCTCGCAGATACGCAGTATTTT.

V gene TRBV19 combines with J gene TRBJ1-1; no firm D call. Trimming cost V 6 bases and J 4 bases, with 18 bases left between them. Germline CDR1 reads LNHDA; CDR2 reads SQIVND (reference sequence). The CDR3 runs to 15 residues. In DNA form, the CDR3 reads TGTGCCAGTAGCCAGAACGACCCCCTGGGCACTGAAGCTTTCTTT. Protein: CASSQNDPLGTEAFF.

The DNA for the CDR3 is TGTGCCAGCAGCTTAGCGCTAGGTAGCGGGGAGCAGTACTTC. It is translated as CASSLALGSGEQYF. The chain is built from TRBV7-8 and TRBJ2-7; 7 bases agree with TRBD2. The CDR3 runs to 14 residues. Germline values: CDR1 SGHVS, CDR2 FQNEAQ. Trimming cost V 0 bases and J 7 bases; bases outside gene matches: 6.

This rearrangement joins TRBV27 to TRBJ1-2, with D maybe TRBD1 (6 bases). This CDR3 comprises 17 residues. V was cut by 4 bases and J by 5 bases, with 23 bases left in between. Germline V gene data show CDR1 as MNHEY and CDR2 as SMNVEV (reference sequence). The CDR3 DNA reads TGTGCCAGCAGTTCGGGTCGGGGGGGGCCTGGAGAATATGGCTACACCTTC. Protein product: CASSSGRGGPGEYGYTF.

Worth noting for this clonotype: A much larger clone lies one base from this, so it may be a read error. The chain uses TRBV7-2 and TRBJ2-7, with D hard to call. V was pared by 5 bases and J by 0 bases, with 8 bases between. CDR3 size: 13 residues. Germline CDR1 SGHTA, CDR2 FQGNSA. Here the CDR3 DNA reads TGTACCAGCAGCACCTGGGACTCCTACGAGCAGTACTTC. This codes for CTSSTWDSYEQYF.

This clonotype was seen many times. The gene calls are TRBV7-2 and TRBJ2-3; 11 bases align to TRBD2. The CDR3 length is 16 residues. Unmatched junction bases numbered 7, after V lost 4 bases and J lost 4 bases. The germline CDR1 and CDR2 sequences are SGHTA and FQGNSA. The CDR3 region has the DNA TGTGCCAGCAGCTATCGACTAGCGGGGTTGGCAGATACGCAGTATTTT. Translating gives CASSYRLAGLADTQYF.

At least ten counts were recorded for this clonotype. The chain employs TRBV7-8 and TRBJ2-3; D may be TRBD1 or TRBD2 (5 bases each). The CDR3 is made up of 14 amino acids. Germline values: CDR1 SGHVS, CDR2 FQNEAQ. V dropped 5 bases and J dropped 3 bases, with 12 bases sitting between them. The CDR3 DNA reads TGTGCCAGCAGCCCAGGGACCCGGACAGATACGCAGTATTTT. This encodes CASSPGTRTDTQYF.

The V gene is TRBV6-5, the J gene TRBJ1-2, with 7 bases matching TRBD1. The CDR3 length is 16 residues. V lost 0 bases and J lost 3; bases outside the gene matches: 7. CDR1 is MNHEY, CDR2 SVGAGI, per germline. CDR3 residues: CASSYSLTGVDYGYTF. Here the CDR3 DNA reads TGTGCCAGCAGTTACTCGCTAACAGGGGTGGACTATGGCTACACCTTC.

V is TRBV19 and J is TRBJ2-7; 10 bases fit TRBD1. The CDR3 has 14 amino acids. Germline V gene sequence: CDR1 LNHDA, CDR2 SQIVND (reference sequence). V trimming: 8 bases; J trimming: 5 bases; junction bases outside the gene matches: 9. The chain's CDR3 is CASQPGQGLNEQYF. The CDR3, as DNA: TGTGCCAGTCAACCGGGACAGGGGCTGAACGAGCAGTACTTC.

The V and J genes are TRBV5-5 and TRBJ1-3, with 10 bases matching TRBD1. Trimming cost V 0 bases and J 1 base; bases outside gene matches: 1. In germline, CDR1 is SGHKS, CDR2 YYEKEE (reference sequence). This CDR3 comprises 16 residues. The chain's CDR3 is CASSLEGQGSGNTIYF. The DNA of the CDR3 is TGTGCCAGCAGCTTGGAGGGACAGGGGTCTGGAAACACCATATATTTT.

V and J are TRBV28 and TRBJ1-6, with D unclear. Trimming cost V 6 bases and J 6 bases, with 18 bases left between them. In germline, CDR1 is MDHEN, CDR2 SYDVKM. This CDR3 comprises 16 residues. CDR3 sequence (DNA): TGTGCCAGCAGCTCTTACCCCGAGAAGAGTAATTCACCCCTCCACTTT. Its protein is CASSSYPEKSNSPLHF.

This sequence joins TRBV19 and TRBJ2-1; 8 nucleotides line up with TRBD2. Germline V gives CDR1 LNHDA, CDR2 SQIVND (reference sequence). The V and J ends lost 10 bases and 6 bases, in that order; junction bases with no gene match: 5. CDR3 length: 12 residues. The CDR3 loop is CATRGAPNEQFF. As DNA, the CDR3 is TGTGCCACGCGGGGGGCCCCCAATGAGCAGTTCTTC.

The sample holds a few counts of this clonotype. The CDR3 sequence is CASSFYRGVEQYF. The DNA for the CDR3 is TGTGCCAGCAGTTTCTACAGGGGAGTAGAGCAGTACTTC. The gene calls are TRBV27 and TRBJ2-7; 7 bases are a match to TRBD1. The ends lost 3 bases at V and 7 bases at J; junction bases unmatched: 6. The V gene's germline CDR1 is MNHEY and CDR2 SMNVEV (reference sequence). The CDR3 length is 13 residues.

CDR3 sequence: CASSLISYEQYF. For the CDR3, the DNA is TGTGCCAGCAGCTTAATCTCCTACGAGCAGTACTTC. V and J are TRBV7-2 and TRBJ2-7, with D uncertain. CDR3 length: 12 amino acids. The V gene lost 2 bases and the J gene lost 0 bases, with 2 bases spanning the gap. Germline CDR1 and CDR2: SGHTA and FQGNSA.

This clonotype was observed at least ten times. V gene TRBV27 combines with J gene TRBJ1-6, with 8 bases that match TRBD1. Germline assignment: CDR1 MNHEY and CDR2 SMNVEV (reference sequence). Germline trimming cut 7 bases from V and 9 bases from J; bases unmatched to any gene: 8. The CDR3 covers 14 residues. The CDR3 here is CASKPGGRSSPLHF. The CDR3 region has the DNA TGTGCCAGCAAGCCAGGGGGCAGAAGTTCACCCCTCCACTTT.

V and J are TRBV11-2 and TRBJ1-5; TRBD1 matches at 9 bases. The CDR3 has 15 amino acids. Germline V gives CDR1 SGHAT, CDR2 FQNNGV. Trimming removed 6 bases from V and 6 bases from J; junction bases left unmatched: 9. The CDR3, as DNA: TGTGCCAGCAGTTCCGGGACAGGGCCGGGTCAGCCCCAGCATTTT. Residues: CASSSGTGPGQPQHF.

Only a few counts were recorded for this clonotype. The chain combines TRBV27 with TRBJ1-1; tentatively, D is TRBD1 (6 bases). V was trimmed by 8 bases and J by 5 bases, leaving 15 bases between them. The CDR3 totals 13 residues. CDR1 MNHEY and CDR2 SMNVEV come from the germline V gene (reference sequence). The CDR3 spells CASGGGAGTEAFF. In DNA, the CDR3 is TGTGCCAGCGGGGGGGGGGCTGGAACTGAAGCTTTCTTT.

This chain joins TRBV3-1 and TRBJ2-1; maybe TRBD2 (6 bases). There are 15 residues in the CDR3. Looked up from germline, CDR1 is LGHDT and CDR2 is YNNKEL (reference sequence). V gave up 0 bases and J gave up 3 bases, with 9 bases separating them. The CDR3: CASSQEEGSYNEQFF. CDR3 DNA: TGTGCCAGCAGCCAAGAGGAGGGAAGCTACAATGAGCAGTTCTTC.

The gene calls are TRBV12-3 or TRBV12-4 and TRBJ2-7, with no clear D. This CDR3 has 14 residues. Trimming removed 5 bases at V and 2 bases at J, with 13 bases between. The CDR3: CASSTIDSTYEQYF. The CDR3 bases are TGTGCCAGCAGTACAATCGACTCCACCTACGAGCAGTACTTC.

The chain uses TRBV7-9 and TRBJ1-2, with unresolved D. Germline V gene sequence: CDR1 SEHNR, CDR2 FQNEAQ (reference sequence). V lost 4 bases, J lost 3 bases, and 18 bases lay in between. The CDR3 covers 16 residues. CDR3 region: CASSSQGGGVYYGYTF. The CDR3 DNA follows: TGTGCCAGCAGCTCCCAAGGTGGCGGAGTATACTATGGCTACACCTTC.

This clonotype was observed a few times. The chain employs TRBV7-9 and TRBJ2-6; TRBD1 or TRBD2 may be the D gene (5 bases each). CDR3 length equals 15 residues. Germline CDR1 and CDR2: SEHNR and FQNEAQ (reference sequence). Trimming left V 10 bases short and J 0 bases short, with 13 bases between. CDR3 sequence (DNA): TGTGCCACCATCGACAGCGGCTCTGGGGCCAACGTCCTGACTTTC. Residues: CATIDSGSGANVLTF.

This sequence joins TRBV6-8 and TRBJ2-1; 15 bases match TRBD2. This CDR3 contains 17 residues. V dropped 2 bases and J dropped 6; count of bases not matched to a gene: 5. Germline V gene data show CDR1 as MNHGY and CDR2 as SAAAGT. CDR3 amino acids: CASSYLGLAGGGNEQFF. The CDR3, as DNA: TGTGCCAGCAGTTACCTGGGACTAGCGGGGGGCGGCAATGAGCAGTTCTTC.

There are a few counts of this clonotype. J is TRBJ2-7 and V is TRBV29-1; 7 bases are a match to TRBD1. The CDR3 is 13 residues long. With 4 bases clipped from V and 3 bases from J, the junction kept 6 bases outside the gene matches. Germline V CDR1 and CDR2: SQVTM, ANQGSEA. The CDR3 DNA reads TGCAGCGTTGTCGGGACAGCTGACTACGAGCAGTACTTC. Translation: CSVVGTADYEQYF.

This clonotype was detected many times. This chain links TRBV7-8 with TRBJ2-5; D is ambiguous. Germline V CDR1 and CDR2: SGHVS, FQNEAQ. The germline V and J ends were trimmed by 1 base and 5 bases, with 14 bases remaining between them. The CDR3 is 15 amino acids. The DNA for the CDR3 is TGTGCCAGCAGCTTAGGTGCAGCCCAAGAGGAGACCCAGTACTTC. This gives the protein CASSLGAAQEETQYF.

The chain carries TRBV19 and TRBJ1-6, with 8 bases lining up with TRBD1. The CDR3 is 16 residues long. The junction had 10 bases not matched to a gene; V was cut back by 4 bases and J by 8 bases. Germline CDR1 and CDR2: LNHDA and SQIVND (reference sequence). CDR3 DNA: TGTGCCAGTAGTAGGGCGGCAGGGGGCTACGATTCACCCCTCCACTTT. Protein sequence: CASSRAAGGYDSPLHF. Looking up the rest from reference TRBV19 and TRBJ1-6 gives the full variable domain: DGGITQSPKYLFRKEGQNVTLSCEQNLNHDAMYWYRQDPGQGLRLIYYSQIVNDFQKGDIAEGYSVSREKKESFPLTVTSAQKNPTAFYLCASSRAAGGYDSPLHFGNGTRLTVT.